The clone carrying this TCR beta chain was seen only once. V was pared by 10 bases and J by 0 bases, with 0 bases of the junction left unmatched. This CDR3 is 12 amino acids long. Germline-derived CDR1 and CDR2 are SNHLY and FYNNEI. This sample stems from a study of blood T cell repertoires in COVID-19. Study details: The United States, Italy and Spain were the sources of the acute and convalescent COVID-19 samples. From T cells, B-cell-depleted T cells, or PBMCs came the material, which was cDNA or gDNA.

In the authors' methods: Estimates of nucleated cell counts were drawn from the amplification of reference gene primers. Sequencing was performed with immunoSEQ multiplex PCR; in TCRdb, only in-frame clones are kept and a portion is missing. The V and J calls and clone size come from that table; D and trimming were worked out from the DNA. This sample has about 60,000 clones; just over 85% occur once, and the top ten carry 4.5% to 5%. The sequencing sample was made of peripheral blood. The chain combines TRBV2 with TRBJ2-7, with 10 bases identical to TRBD2. This receptor was identified in a man aged 55 to 70 with acute or convalescent COVID-19. The CDR3 here is CATSGSSYEQYF. Written as DNA, the CDR3 is TGTGCCACTAGCGGGAGCTCCTACGAGCAGTACTTC.